Described below is a single T cell receptor beta chain sequence and its context. The germline V and J ends were trimmed by 0 bases and 7 bases, with 16 bases remaining between them. This CDR3 spans 15 amino acids. Germline loops: CDR1 SGHRS, CDR2 YFSETQ. Per the authors' pipeline: Reference gene primers were amplified, and this amplification served to estimate nucleated cell counts. Some clones are missing from TCRdb's copy, which holds only in-frame ones; the method was immunoSEQ multiplex PCR. The V and J calls and clone size are taken from that table; D and trimming were inferred from the DNA. Among about 42,000 clones listed, 90% were seen once. This specimen belongs to a study of blood T cell repertoires in COVID-19. Study-level information: T cells, B-cell-depleted T cells, or PBMCs provided the cDNA or gDNA that served as material.

The chain recombines TRBV5-1 with TRBJ1-2; weak D call: TRBD1 (6 bases). The sequence was obtained from a man aged 45-60 years with active COVID-19. The specimen was peripheral blood. The CDR3, as DNA: TGCGCCAGCAGCTTGGTAGCAGGGGCCTCTATTGGCTACACCTTC. This codes for CASSLVAGASIGYTF.